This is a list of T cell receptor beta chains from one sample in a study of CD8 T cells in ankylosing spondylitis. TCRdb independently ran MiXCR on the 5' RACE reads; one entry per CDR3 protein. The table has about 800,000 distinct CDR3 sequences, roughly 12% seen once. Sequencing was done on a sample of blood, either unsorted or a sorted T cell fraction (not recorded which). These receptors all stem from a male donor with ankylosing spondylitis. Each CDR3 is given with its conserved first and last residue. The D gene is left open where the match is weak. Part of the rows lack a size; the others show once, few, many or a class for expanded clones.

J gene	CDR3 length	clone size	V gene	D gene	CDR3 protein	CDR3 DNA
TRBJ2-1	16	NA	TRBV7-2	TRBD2	CASSSRTSGRINEQFF	TGTGCCAGCAGCTCCCGGACTAGCGGGAGGATCAATGAGCAGTTCTTC
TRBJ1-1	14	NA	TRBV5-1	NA	CASSDLLGNTEAFF	TGCGCCAGCAGCGACCTTCTAGGGAACACTGAAGCTTTCTTT
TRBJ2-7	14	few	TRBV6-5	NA	CASSYFDSPYEQYF	TGTGCCAGCAGTTACTTCGACAGCCCCTACGAGCAGTACTTC
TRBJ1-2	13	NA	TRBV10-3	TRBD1	CAINTGDPYGYTF	TGTGCCATCAACACAGGGGACCCCTATGGCTACACCTTC
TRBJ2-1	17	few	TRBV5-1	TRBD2	CASSLLAGEASYNEQFF	TGCGCCAGCAGCCTATTAGCGGGAGAGGCGTCCTACAATGAGCAGTTCTTC
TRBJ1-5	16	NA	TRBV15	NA	CATSRDRTGVGQPQHF	TGTGCCACCAGCAGAGATCGAACCGGAGTGGGACAGCCCCAGCATTTT
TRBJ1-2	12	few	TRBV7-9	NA	CASSPGGLGYTF	TGTGCCAGCAGCCCCGGGGGCCTCGGGTACACCTTC
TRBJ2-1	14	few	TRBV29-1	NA	CSVDALGGVNEQFF	TGCAGCGTTGATGCCTTGGGAGGTGTGAATGAGCAGTTCTTC
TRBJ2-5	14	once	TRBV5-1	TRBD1	CASSRGQAAETQYF	TGCGCCAGCAGCCGCGGACAGGCCGCGGAGACCCAGTACTTC
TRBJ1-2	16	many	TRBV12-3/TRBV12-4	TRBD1	CASSLFWDREEHGYTF	TGTGCCAGCAGTTTGTTTTGGGACAGGGAAGAGCATGGCTACACCTTC
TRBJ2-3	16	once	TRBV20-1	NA	CCATRGPGTSTDTQYF	TGCTGTGCTACACGGGGGCCCGGGACTTCCACAGATACGCAGTATTTT
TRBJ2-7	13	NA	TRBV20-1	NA	CSARVEAVYEQYF	TGCAGTGCTAGAGTAGAGGCAGTCTACGAGCAGTACTTC
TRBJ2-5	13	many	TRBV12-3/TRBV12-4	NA	CASSRLNWWTQYF	TGTGCCAGCAGTAGACTCAATTGGTGGACCCAGTACTTC
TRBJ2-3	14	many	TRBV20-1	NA	CSAALLHGTDTQYF	TGCAGTGCCGCACTCCTTCACGGCACAGATACGCAGTATTTT
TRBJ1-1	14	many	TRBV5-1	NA	CASSLGFPNTEAFF	TGCGCCAGCTCTTTAGGATTTCCGAACACTGAAGCTTTCTTT
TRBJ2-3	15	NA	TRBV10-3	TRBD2	CAISDQREGTDTQYF	TGTGCCATCAGTGACCAGCGGGAGGGCACAGATACGCAGTATTTT
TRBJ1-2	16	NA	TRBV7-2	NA	CASSRSWGGANYGYTF	TGTGCCAGCAGCCGATCATGGGGGGGAGCTAACTATGGCTACACCTTC
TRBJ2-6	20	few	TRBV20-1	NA	CSARPNRRQGSNSGANVLTF	TGCAGTGCTAGACCAAACAGGCGGCAGGGATCAAACTCTGGGGCCAACGTCCTGACTTTC
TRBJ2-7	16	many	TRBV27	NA	CASSPTVGSGTYEQYF	TGTGCCAGCAGTCCAACGGTCGGTTCCGGCACCTACGAGCAGTACTTC
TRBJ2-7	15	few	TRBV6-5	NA	CASSYPPGRGYEQYF	TGTGCCAGCAGTTACCCCCCCGGTAGGGGATACGAGCAGTACTTC
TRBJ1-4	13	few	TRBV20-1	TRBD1	CSATGQGVEKLFF	TGCAGTGCTACGGGACAGGGAGTTGAAAAACTGTTTTTT
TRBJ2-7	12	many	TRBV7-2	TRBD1	CASSLDRGEQYF	TGTGCCAGCAGCTTAGACAGGGGCGAGCAGTACTTC